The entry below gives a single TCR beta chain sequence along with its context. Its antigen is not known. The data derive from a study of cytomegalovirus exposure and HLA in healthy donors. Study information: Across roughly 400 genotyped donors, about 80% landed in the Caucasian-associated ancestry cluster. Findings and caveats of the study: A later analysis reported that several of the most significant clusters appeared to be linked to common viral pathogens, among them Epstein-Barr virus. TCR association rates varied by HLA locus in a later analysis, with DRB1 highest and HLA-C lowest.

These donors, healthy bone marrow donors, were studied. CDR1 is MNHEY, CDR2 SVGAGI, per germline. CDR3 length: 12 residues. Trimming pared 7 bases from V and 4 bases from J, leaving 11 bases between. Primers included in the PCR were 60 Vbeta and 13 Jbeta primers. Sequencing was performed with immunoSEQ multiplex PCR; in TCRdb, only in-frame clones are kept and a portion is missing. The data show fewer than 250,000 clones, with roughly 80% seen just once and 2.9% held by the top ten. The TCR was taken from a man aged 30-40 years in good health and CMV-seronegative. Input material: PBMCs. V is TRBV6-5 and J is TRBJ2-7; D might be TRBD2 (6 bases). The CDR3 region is CASTSGEYEQYF. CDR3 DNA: TGTGCCAGCACCTCGGGGGAATACGAGCAGTACTTC.